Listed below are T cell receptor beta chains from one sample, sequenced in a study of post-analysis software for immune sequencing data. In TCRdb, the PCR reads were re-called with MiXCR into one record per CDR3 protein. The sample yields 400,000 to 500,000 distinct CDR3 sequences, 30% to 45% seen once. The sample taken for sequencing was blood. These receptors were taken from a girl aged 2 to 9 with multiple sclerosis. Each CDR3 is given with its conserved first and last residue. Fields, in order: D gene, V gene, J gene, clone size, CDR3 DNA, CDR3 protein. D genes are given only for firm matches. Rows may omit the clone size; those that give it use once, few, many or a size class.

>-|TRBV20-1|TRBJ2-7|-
TGCAGTGCCGTGGGCACAGCCACCTACGAGCAGTACTTC
CSAVGTATYEQYF
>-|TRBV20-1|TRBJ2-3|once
TGCAGTGCTAGAGACCCCCTAGCACGTGATACGCAGTATTTT
CSARDPLARDTQYF
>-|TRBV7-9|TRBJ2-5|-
TGTGCCAGCAGCTTAGACTACGTGGAGACCCAGTACTTC
CASSLDYVETQYF
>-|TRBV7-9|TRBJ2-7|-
TGTGCCAGCAGCTCGCCGGGACCGGCTAGTGAGCAGTACTTC
CASSSPGPASEQYF
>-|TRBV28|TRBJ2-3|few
TGTGCCAGCGTCCTAGCAGGGTCCTCTAGCACAGATACGCAGTATTTT
CASVLAGSSSTDTQYF
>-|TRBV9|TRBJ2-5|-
TGTGCCAGCAGCGTAAGGCAGGGTGGTGAGACCCAGTACTTC
CASSVRQGGETQYF
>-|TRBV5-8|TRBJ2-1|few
TGTGCCAGCAGCTTGGTGCTAGCGACAGACAATGAGCAGTTCTTC
CASSLVLATDNEQFF
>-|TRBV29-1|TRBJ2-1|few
TGCAGCGTTGAAGGACAGAGCTACAATGAGCAGTTCTTC
CSVEGQSYNEQFF
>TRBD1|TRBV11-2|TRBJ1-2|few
TGTGCCAGCAGCTTACAAGGGACAGGGTCCTATGGCTACACCTTC
CASSLQGTGSYGYTF
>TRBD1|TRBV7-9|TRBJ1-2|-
TGTGCCAGCAGCTTCAACAGGGGTACGGTTGATGGCTACACCTTC
CASSFNRGTVDGYTF
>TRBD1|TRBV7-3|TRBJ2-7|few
TGTGCCAGCAGCTGGATACAGGGGGCCGAGCAGTACTTC
CASSWIQGAEQYF